The 13 T cell receptor beta chains below all came from one sample that was sequenced in a study of Graves' ophthalmopathy and Graves' hyperthyroidism. The authors amplified TCR beta CDR3 regions, and they did so from RNA transcripts for repertoire sequencing. A first-round RT-PCR used HTBI primers, followed by a second-round multiplex PCR. TCRdb fed the multiplex PCR reads into MiXCR, producing one record per CDR3 protein. The sample shows over a million distinct CDR3 sequences, 35% to 45% of them seen only once. What was sequenced was peripheral blood or thyroid tissue (not recorded which). All receptors derive from an adult man with Graves' hyperthyroidism.

The chain carries TRBV29-1 and TRBJ1-1, with 8 bases aligning to TRBD1. The germline V gene encodes CDR1 SQVTM and CDR2 ANQGSEA. This CDR3 has 13 residues. The CDR3 DNA follows: TGCAGTGATTGGACAGGGCGTGGCACTGAAGCTTTCTTT. It codes for CSDWTGRGTEAFF.

This chain connects TRBV11-1 to TRBJ1-6, with D unclear. The V gene's germline CDR1 is SGHAT and CDR2 FQDESV (reference sequence). Trimming took off 5 bases at V and 13 bases at J, with 21 bases between the two ends. CDR3 length equals 15 residues. The CDR3 loop reads CASSPEFGTRSPLHF. CDR3 coding DNA: TGTGCCAGCAGCCCAGAGTTCGGAACACGGTCTCCCCTCCACTTT.

CDR3 nucleotides: TGTGCCAGCAGCCGGAACAGGGGCCCGGACACCATATATTTT. This sequence encodes CASSRNRGPDTIYF. The chain joins TRBV7-8 to TRBJ1-3; 7 bases map to TRBD1. The CDR3 totals 14 residues. Germline V gene sequence: CDR1 SGHVS, CDR2 FQNEAQ. Trimming removed 5 bases from V and 8 bases from J; junction bases left unmatched: 9.

The chain uses TRBV7-9 and TRBJ2-5; D uncertain. Trimming stripped 8 bases from V and 1 base from J, with 11 bases between. The CDR3 contains 13 residues. Germline V CDR1 and CDR2: SEHNR, FQNEAQ (reference sequence). CDR3 bases: TGTGCCAGCGGCCGTGTGGGCCAAGAGACCCAGTACTTC. It encodes CASGRVGQETQYF.

This clonotype appeared many times. V and J are TRBV9 and TRBJ2-7, with TRBD2 matching over 11 bases. CDR1 SGDLS and CDR2 YYNGEE come from the germline V gene. This CDR3 has 16 amino acids. Unmatched junction bases numbered 13, after V lost 4 bases and J lost 7 bases. The CDR3 sequence is CASSSEGLAGGGEQYF. For the CDR3, the DNA is TGTGCCAGCAGCTCGGAGGGGCTAGCGGGAGGAGGGGAGCAGTACTTC. Based on the CDR3 plus reference TRBV9 and TRBJ2-7, the full variable domain is DSGVTQTPKHLITATGQRVTLRCSPRSGDLSVYWYQQSLDQGLQFLIQYYNGEERAKGNILERFSAQQFPDLHSELNLSSLELGDSALYFCASSSEGLAGGGEQYFGPGTRLTVT.

The table lists this clonotype with a count of one. The chain carries TRBV10-3 and TRBJ2-5, with 7 positions matching TRBD2. The junction had 9 bases not matched to a gene; V was cut back by 10 bases and J by 4 bases. This CDR3 has 13 residues. Per the germline V gene, CDR1 is ENHRY and CDR2 is SYGVKD. The CDR3, as DNA: TGTGCCAGCAGCGGGACTACCGGAGAGACCCAGTACTTC. Its protein is CASSGTTGETQYF.

Remarks on this clonotype: A read error may account for a junction end that differs from germline. V gene TRBV29-1 combines with J gene TRBJ1-4, with D unclear. Germline-derived CDR1 and CDR2 are SQVTM and ANQGSEA. The CDR3 covers 11 residues. Here the CDR3 DNA reads TGCAGCGTTGACCCGGGGAACCTGGCTCTTTTT. It translates to CSVDPGNLALF.

This clonotype was detected only a few times. This chain connects TRBV3-1 to TRBJ1-2; 8 bases match TRBD1. This CDR3 has 14 residues. V shed 3 bases, J shed 7 bases, and the junction held 7 bases outside the gene matches. From germline, CDR1 is LGHDT and CDR2 YNNKEL (reference sequence). CDR3 nucleotides: TGTGCCAGCAGCCAGGACAGGGTGGTCCGTGGCTACACCTTC. This gives the protein CASSQDRVVRGYTF.

This clonotype showed up just once. In nucleotides, the CDR3 is TGTGCCACCAGCAGATCGGACAGGGGAGCCCAAGAGACCCAGTACTTC. It is translated as CATSRSDRGAQETQYF. V usage is TRBV15 and J usage is TRBJ2-5; 9 bases align to TRBD1. The trim removed 2 bases at V and 1 base at J, leaving 5 bases unmatched. This CDR3 comprises 16 residues. Germline V gene data show CDR1 as LNHNV and CDR2 as YYDKDF (reference sequence).

This clonotype was recorded at least ten times. V and J are TRBV20-1 and TRBJ2-5; D ambiguous. V was cut by 6 bases and J by 6 bases, with 11 bases left in between. Germline values: CDR1 DFQATT, CDR2 SNEGSKA (reference sequence). This CDR3 has 11 amino acids. Here the CDR3 reads CSATDGQTQYF. The CDR3 DNA reads TGCAGTGCCACAGACGGACAGACCCAGTACTTC.

This clonotype was seen repeatedly, ten times or more. This chain joins TRBV11-2 and TRBJ1-2; D remains ambiguous. The CDR3 contains 13 residues. Trimming removed 2 bases from V and 5 bases from J, with 9 bases in between. From germline, CDR1 is SGHAT and CDR2 FQNNGV. The CDR3 here is CASSLSPEYGYTF. CDR3 coding DNA: TGTGCCAGCAGCTTATCCCCGGAGTATGGCTACACCTTC.

The CDR3 here is CASSFPTDHYGYTF. CDR3 in DNA: TGTGCCAGCAGCTTTCCGACGGACCACTATGGCTACACCTTC. The chain joins TRBV11-3 to TRBJ1-2, with D unresolved. The CDR3 totals 14 residues. Trimming took 3 bases from V and 3 from J, leaving 11 bases between them. The germline CDR1 and CDR2 sequences are SGHNT and YENEEA.

The chain has TRBV12-3 or TRBV12-4 and TRBJ2-5; 9 positions agree with TRBD2. This CDR3 is built from 14 residues. V trimming: 3 bases; J trimming: 6 bases; junction bases outside the gene matches: 5. CDR3 residues: CASSFAGGFKTQYF. In DNA, the CDR3 is TGTGCCAGCAGTTTTGCGGGAGGGTTTAAGACCCAGTACTTC.